This T cell receptor beta chain emerged from a study of T cell clones after liver transplantation. Background on the study: Timepoints were pre-transplant, pre-withdrawal, and after withdrawal was completed or failed.

This clone was seen once. Looked up from germline, CDR1 is SGHNT and CDR2 is YYREEE (reference sequence). V shed 1 base and J shed 9 bases, with 5 bases lying between them. The CDR3 has 11 residues. The protocol was immunoSEQ multiplex PCR, while the TCRdb copy is restricted to in-frame clones and leaves out a portion. The table shows over 60,000 clones, with about 80% occurring only once. The TCR comes from a human donor who received a liver transplant. The source was CD4+ T cells from blood, collected before liver transplant. The rearrangement links TRBV5-4 to TRBJ2-1; the D is unclear. CDR3 nucleotides: TGTGCCAGCAGCTTGCTTTCTGAGCAGTTCTTC. The encoded protein is CASSLLSEQFF.